Listed below are T cell receptor beta chains from one sample, sequenced in a study of T cells in Graves' hyperthyroidism and ophthalmopathy. TCRdb reanalysed the multiplex PCR reads using MiXCR and keeps one entry per CDR3 protein. Of about 400,000 distinct CDR3 sequences listed, 15% to 18% were seen once; the top ten hold approximately 14%. The sequenced sample was blood. These receptors came from a woman in her late teens or twenties with Graves' hyperthyroidism. The CDR3 runs from the conserved cysteine through the conserved F or W. Each record gives: clone size, V gene, J gene, D gene, CDR3 DNA, CDR3 protein. D genes are given only for firm matches. Size tells how often a clone was seen (once, few, many) or the class of an expanded clone, and some rows leave it out.

abundance: .; v_gene: TRBV15; j_gene: TRBJ2-3; d_gene: TRBD2; CDR3nt: TGTGCCACCAGCCCAGGACTAGCGGGAGTAGGTACGGATACGCAGTATTTT; CDR3aa: CATSPGLAGVGTDTQYF
abundance: few; v_gene: TRBV25-1; j_gene: TRBJ2-1; d_gene: .; CDR3nt: TGTGCCAGCAGTGAACTGACGGGGGCAGAGGTCAATGAGCAGTTCTTC; CDR3aa: CASSELTGAEVNEQFF
abundance: few; v_gene: TRBV20-1; j_gene: TRBJ1-6; d_gene: .; CDR3nt: TGCAGTGCCCAAGGACAGCGCCGAATTAATTCACCCCTCCACTTT; CDR3aa: CSAQGQRRINSPLHF
abundance: .; v_gene: TRBV11-1; j_gene: TRBJ2-1; d_gene: TRBD2; CDR3nt: TGTGCCAGCAGCTTATCGCCCGGGACTAGCGCACACAATGAGCAGTTCTTC; CDR3aa: CASSLSPGTSAHNEQFF
abundance: .; v_gene: TRBV6-5; j_gene: TRBJ1-2; d_gene: .; CDR3nt: TGTGCCAGCAGTTACTCCAGGAAATATGGCTACACCTTC; CDR3aa: CASSYSRKYGYTF
abundance: few; v_gene: TRBV5-1; j_gene: TRBJ2-2; d_gene: TRBD1; CDR3nt: TGCGCCAGTACGCCGGGACAGGGGGCGGCCGGGGAGCTGTTTTTT; CDR3aa: CASTPGQGAAGELFF
abundance: .; v_gene: TRBV6-1; j_gene: TRBJ1-5; d_gene: TRBD1; CDR3nt: TGTGCCAGCAGTGAGGGGACAGGGGGGCGTCAGCCCCAGCATTTT; CDR3aa: CASSEGTGGRQPQHF
abundance: many; v_gene: TRBV24-1; j_gene: TRBJ2-1; d_gene: .; CDR3nt: TGTGCCACCAGTGATTCTGACGGAGGTAGTTACAATGAGCAGTTCTTC; CDR3aa: CATSDSDGGSYNEQFF
abundance: many; v_gene: TRBV28; j_gene: TRBJ2-7; d_gene: .; CDR3nt: TGTGCCAGCAGTCCGTCCTGGCCGGACTTCGAAAGGCTCGAGCAGTACTTC; CDR3aa: CASSPSWPDFERLEQYF
abundance: few; v_gene: TRBV20-1; j_gene: TRBJ2-5; d_gene: .; CDR3nt: TGCAGTGCTAGGCTCAACCAAGAGACCCAGTACTTC; CDR3aa: CSARLNQETQYF
abundance: many; v_gene: TRBV28; j_gene: TRBJ2-3; d_gene: .; CDR3nt: TGTGCCAGCAGTTTATTCGATGCTGATACGCAGTATTTT; CDR3aa: CASSLFDADTQYF
abundance: few; v_gene: TRBV2; j_gene: TRBJ2-3; d_gene: .; CDR3nt: TGTGCCAGCAGCGAGAGCCCCGGAGTTACGCAGTATTTT; CDR3aa: CASSESPGVTQYF
abundance: many; v_gene: TRBV3-1; j_gene: TRBJ1-1; d_gene: .; CDR3nt: TGTGCCAGCAGCCAAGATCTAGACCGAAGGGTAGGGGCTTTCTTT; CDR3aa: CASSQDLDRRVGAFF
abundance: few; v_gene: TRBV4-1; j_gene: TRBJ1-5; d_gene: .; CDR3nt: TGCGCCAGCAGCCAAGTCGAGAGGCAGGGAGGGCATTTT; CDR3aa: CASSQVERQGGHF
abundance: many; v_gene: TRBV20-1; j_gene: TRBJ1-1; d_gene: .; CDR3nt: TGCAGTGCTGGTGGCAGGAACACTGAAGCTTTCTTT; CDR3aa: CSAGGRNTEAFF
abundance: .; v_gene: TRBV4-1; j_gene: TRBJ1-4; d_gene: .; CDR3nt: TGCGCCAGCAGCCAAGCATCGACTTCGGGAGAACTGTTTTTT; CDR3aa: CASSQASTSGELFF
abundance: many; v_gene: TRBV20-1; j_gene: TRBJ2-1; d_gene: .; CDR3nt: TGCAGTGCTAGAGGTTTAATGTCCCCTATCCACAATGAGCAGTTCTTC; CDR3aa: CSARGLMSPIHNEQFF
abundance: .; v_gene: TRBV6-1; j_gene: TRBJ2-6; d_gene: TRBD1; CDR3nt: TGTGCCAGCAGTGTAAATGACAGGGTAGCCAACGTCCTGACTTTC; CDR3aa: CASSVNDRVANVLTF
abundance: many; v_gene: TRBV12-3/TRBV12-4; j_gene: TRBJ1-2; d_gene: .; CDR3nt: TGTGCCAGCTCCAATCGGACGGCCGATGGCTACACCTTC; CDR3aa: CASSNRTADGYTF
abundance: many; v_gene: TRBV6-5; j_gene: TRBJ2-7; d_gene: .; CDR3nt: TGTGCCAGCAGTTACCAGGGGAGGAACTACGAGCAGTACTTC; CDR3aa: CASSYQGRNYEQYF
abundance: many; v_gene: TRBV4-1; j_gene: TRBJ1-1; d_gene: .; CDR3nt: TGCGCCAGCAGCCACGCGCGGAGGGCTGAAGCTTTCTTT; CDR3aa: CASSHARRAEAFF
abundance: few; v_gene: TRBV7-6; j_gene: TRBJ2-2; d_gene: .; CDR3nt: TGTGCCAGCAGCTCCCTTAGGATAGTCCGAACCGGGGAGCTGTTTTTT; CDR3aa: CASSSLRIVRTGELFF
abundance: few; v_gene: TRBV19; j_gene: TRBJ1-5; d_gene: TRBD1; CDR3nt: TGTGCCAGTAGTATAGGTGGGACAGGGGTTCGTCAGCCCCAGCATTTT; CDR3aa: CASSIGGTGVRQPQHF
abundance: .; v_gene: TRBV5-4; j_gene: TRBJ2-1; d_gene: .; CDR3nt: TGTGCCAGCAGCCAGATCAATGAGCAGTTCTTC; CDR3aa: CASSQINEQFF
abundance: few; v_gene: TRBV18; j_gene: TRBJ2-7; d_gene: .; CDR3nt: TGTGCCAGCTCACCACGCGGGCAGGGGACCCACGAGCAGTACTTC; CDR3aa: CASSPRGQGTHEQYF
abundance: many; v_gene: TRBV27; j_gene: TRBJ2-3; d_gene: TRBD1; CDR3nt: TGTGCCAGCAGTGTCACAGGGGCAGATACGCAGTATTTT; CDR3aa: CASSVTGADTQYF
abundance: many; v_gene: TRBV3-1; j_gene: TRBJ2-5; d_gene: TRBD2; CDR3nt: TGTGCCAGCAGCCAAGAGGGGAGGGGACGACGTCGGTGGGAGACCCAGTACTTC; CDR3aa: CASSQEGRGRRRWETQYF
abundance: .; v_gene: TRBV4-1; j_gene: TRBJ1-5; d_gene: .; CDR3nt: TGCGCCAGCAGAGTTGACGGGTTTGGGCCCCAGCATTTT; CDR3aa: CASRVDGFGPQHF
abundance: many; v_gene: TRBV6-2/TRBV6-3; j_gene: TRBJ2-1; d_gene: .; CDR3nt: TGTGCCAGCAGCAGCATAGACTCCCCGGCGCGGAATGAGCAGTTCTTC; CDR3aa: CASSSIDSPARNEQFF
abundance: .; v_gene: TRBV6-2/TRBV6-3; j_gene: TRBJ2-4; d_gene: .; CDR3nt: TGTGCCAGCACGGCTGGGGGGGCGAGTTTCGGCCAAATAATGACTTCCAAAAACACTCAGTACTTC; CDR3aa: CASTAGGASFGQIMTSKNTQYF
abundance: .; v_gene: TRBV14; j_gene: TRBJ1-4; d_gene: .; CDR3nt: TGTGCCAGCAGCCAAGTCGCGGCAGGGGATGAAAAACTGTTTTTT; CDR3aa: CASSQVAAGDEKLFF